This T cell receptor beta chain was identified during a study of shared clonotypes between healthy human individuals. TCRdb's table, derived via immunoSEQ multiplex PCR, lists solely in-frame clones and lacks some. The repertoire holds a few million clones, with around nine tenths as singletons. This CDR3 comprises 16 residues. Deletions cut 3 bases from V and 8 bases from J, with 22 bases between. Germline V gene sequence: CDR1 SNHLY, CDR2 FYNNEI. Sequencing used naive CD4+ T cells sorted from blood. Subset given: CD45RA+ positively selected. The sequence derives from a man younger than 35 in good health. The J gene is TRBJ1-1, the V gene TRBV2; weak D call: TRBD1 (5 bases). The CDR3 DNA follows: TGTGCCAGCAGTGAGCATAAGGGCAGGGTAACCACCGAAGCTTTCTTT. Residues: CASSEHKGRVTTEAFF.